The T cell receptor beta chain under discussion was sequenced for a study of blood T cell repertoires in COVID-19. Study background: The samples span acute and convalescent COVID-19 from the United States, Italy and Spain. From T cells, B-cell-depleted T cells, or PBMCs came the material, which was cDNA or gDNA.

In the source study's methods: Amplified reference gene primers provided the basis for estimating nucleated cell counts. The method was immunoSEQ multiplex PCR; TCRdb's version includes in-frame clones alone and lacks a portion of them. From that table come the V and J calls and clone size; the DNA was used to work out D and trimming. The sample contains around 40,000 clones, about nine tenths of which appear only once. This CDR3 is built from 14 residues. V dropped 6 bases and J dropped 6 bases, with 17 bases sitting between them. Germline V gives CDR1 KGHSH, CDR2 LQKENI. In its sample, this clone was seen a few times. Other DNA sequences in the same sample also yield this CDR3.

The sequence came from a human donor in a cohort sampled during active COVID-19. The specimen was peripheral blood. V gene TRBV18 combines with J gene TRBJ1-2; D might be TRBD1 (6 bases). The CDR3 loop reads CASSPTGPGDGYTF. The CDR3 region has the DNA TGTGCCAGCTCGCCGACAGGTCCCGGGGATGGCTACACCTTC.